Included here is one T cell receptor (beta chain) sequence, with context. What it binds is unknown. CD4+ T cells that had been cultured provided DNA sequenced with the Oncomine TCR Beta short-read assay. TCRdb independently ran MiXCR on the PCR reads; one entry per CDR3 protein. The sample has approximately 15,000 distinct CDR3 sequences; around 50% are singletons. Sample treatment: approximately 10-day PBMC culture with coronavirus spike peptide pools or control peptides (ViraFEST assay). First, ViraFEST expanded antigen-specific T cells with peptide pools, and next it sequenced the TCRs. This sample is drawn from a study of vaccination and CD4 T cells after COVID-19. Study summary: Either a CEFX pool, an HIV-1 Nef pool, or no peptide was added to control cultures.

The CDR3 extends over 19 amino acids. The V gene end was trimmed by 7 bases and the J gene end by 5 bases; junction bases not matched to a gene: 28. Germline lookup yields CDR1 DFQATT and CDR2 SNEGSKA (reference sequence). Broader study findings: Vaccine-specific clones numbering 304 of 307 showed spike mono-reactivity in convalescent patients.

The gene calls are TRBV20-1 and TRBJ2-5; TRBD2 agrees at 7 bases. Material: CD4+ T cells from blood, cultured in vitro. This TCR derives from a human donor who had recovered from COVID-19. The chain's CDR3 is CSVRGATAGVSSLVETQYF. The CDR3 DNA reads TGCAGTGTCCGGGGAGCGACGGCGGGAGTTAGTAGTCTGGTGGAGACCCAGTACTTC.